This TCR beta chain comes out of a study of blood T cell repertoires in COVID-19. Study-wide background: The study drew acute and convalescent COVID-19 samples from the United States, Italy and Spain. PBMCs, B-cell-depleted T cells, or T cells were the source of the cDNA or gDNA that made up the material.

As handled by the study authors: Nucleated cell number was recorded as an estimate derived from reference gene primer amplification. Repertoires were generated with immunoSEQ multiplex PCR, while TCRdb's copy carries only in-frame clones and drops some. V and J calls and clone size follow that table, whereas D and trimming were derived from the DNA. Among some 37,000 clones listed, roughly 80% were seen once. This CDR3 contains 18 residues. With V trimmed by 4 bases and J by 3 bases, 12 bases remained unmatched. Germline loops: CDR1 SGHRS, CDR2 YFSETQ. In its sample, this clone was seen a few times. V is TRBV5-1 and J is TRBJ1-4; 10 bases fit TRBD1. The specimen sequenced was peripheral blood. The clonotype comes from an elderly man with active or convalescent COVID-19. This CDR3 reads CASSRSGTGDLANEKLFF. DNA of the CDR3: TGCGCCAGCAGCAGGAGCGGGACAGGGGATTTGGCTAATGAAAAACTGTTTTTT.